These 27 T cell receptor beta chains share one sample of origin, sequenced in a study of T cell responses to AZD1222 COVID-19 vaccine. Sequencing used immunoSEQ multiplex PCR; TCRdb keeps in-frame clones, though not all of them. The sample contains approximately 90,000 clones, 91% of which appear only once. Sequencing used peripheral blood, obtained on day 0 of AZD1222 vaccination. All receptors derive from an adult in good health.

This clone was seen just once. The CDR3 loop reads CAWSSGFLNTEAFF. DNA of the CDR3: TGTGCCTGGAGTTCCGGGTTTCTGAACACTGAAGCTTTCTTT. The chain carries TRBV30 and TRBJ1-1, with D hard to call. The CDR3 is made up of 14 amino acids. Germline CDR1 is GTSNPN and CDR2 is SVGIG (reference sequence). V lost 2 bases and J 0 bases, leaving 10 bases between the germline ends.

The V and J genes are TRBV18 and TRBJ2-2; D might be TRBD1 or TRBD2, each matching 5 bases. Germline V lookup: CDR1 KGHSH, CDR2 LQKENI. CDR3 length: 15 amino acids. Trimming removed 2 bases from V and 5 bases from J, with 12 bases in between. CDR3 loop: CASSPIQGGTGELFF. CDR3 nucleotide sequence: TGTGCCAGCTCACCAATTCAGGGCGGGACCGGGGAGCTGTTTTTT.

CDR3 nucleotides: TGTGCCACCAGCAGGGACAGGGCAGGTACTCGAAACACCATATATTTT. It translates to CATSRDRAGTRNTIYF. The rearrangement links TRBV15 to TRBJ1-3; TRBD1 agrees at 8 bases. Germline V gives CDR1 LNHNV, CDR2 YYDKDF (reference sequence). The CDR3 is made up of 16 amino acids. V was pared by 3 bases and J by 5 bases, with 9 bases of the junction left unmatched.

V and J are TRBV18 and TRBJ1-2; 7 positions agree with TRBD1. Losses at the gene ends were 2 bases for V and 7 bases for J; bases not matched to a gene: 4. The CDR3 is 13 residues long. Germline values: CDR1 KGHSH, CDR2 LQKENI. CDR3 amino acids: CASSPDREAGYTF. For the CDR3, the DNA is TGTGCCAGCTCACCAGACAGGGAGGCTGGCTACACCTTC.

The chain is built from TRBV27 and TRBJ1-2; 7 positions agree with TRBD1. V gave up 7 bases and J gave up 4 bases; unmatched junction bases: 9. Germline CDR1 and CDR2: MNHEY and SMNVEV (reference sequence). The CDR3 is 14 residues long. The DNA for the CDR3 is TGTGCCAGCAAAAGGACAGGCCGAGGCTATGGCTACACCTTC. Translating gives CASKRTGRGYGYTF.

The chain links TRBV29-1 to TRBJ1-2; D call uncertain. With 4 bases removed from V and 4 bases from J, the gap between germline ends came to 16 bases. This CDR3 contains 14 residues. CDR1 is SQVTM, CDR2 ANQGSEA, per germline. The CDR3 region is CSVATGNGPYGYTF. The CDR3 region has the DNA TGCAGCGTTGCGACTGGGAATGGACCCTATGGCTACACCTTC.

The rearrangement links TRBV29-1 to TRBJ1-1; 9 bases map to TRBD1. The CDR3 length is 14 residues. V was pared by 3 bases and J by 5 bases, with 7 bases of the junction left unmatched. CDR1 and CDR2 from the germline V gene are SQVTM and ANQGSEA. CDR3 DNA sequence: TGCAGCGTTGACGTGGGACAGGGACGTACTGAAGCTTTCTTT. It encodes CSVDVGQGRTEAFF.

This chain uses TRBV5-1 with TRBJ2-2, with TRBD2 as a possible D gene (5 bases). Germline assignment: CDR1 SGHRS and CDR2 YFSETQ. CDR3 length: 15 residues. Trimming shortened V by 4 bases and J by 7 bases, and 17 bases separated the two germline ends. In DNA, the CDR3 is TGCGCCAGCAGCCCTAGCCCCCTGGGTGGCGGGGAGCTGTTTTTT. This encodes CASSPSPLGGGELFF.

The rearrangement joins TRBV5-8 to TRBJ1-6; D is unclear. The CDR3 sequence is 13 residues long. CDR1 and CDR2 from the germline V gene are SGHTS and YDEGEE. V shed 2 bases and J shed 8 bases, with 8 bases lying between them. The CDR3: CASSFYADSPLHF. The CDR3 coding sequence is TGTGCCAGCAGCTTTTACGCGGATTCACCCCTCCACTTT.

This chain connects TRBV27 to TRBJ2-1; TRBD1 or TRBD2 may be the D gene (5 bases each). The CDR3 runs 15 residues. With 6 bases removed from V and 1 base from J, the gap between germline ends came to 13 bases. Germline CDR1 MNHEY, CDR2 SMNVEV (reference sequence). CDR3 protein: CASRGRGASYNEQFF. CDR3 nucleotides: TGTGCCAGCAGGGGACGAGGGGCTTCCTACAATGAGCAGTTCTTC.

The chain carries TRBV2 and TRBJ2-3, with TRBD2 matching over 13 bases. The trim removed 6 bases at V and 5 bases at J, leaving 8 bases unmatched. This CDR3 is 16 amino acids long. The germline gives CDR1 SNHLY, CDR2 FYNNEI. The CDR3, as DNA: TGTGCCAGCAGCTTGGGACTAGCGGGGCCAAAAGATACGCAGTATTTT. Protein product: CASSLGLAGPKDTQYF.

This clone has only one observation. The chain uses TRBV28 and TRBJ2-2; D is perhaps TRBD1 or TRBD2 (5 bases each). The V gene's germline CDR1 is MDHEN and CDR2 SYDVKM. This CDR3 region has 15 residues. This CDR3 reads CAIGRREGHTGELFF. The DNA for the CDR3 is TGTGCAATCGGGCGGCGCGAGGGGCACACCGGGGAGCTGTTTTTT.

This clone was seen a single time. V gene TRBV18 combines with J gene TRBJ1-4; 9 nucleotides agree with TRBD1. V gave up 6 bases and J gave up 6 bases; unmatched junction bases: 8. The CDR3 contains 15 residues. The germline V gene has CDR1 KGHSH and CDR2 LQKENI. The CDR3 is CASSQNRQGDEKLFF. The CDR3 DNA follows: TGTGCCAGCTCCCAAAACAGACAGGGGGATGAAAAACTGTTTTTT. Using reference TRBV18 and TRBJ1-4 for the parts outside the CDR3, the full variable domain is NAGVMQNPRHLVRRRGQEARLRCSPMKGHSHVYWYRQLPEEGLKFMVYLQKENIIDESGMPKERFSAEFPKEGPSILRIQQVVRGDSAAYFCASSQNRQGDEKLFFGSGTQLSVL.

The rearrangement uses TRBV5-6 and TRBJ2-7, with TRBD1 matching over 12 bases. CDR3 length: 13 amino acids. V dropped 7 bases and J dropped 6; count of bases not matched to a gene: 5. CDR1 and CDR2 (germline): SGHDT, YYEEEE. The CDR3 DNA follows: TGTGCCAGCGGGACAGGGGGCGCGTCCGAGCAGTACTTC. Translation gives CASGTGGASEQYF.

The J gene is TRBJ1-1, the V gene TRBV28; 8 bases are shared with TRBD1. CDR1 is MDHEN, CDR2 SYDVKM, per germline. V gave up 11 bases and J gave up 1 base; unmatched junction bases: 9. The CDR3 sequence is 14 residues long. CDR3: CAADMGTGNTEAFF. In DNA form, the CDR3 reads TGTGCCGCCGATATGGGGACAGGGAACACTGAAGCTTTCTTT.

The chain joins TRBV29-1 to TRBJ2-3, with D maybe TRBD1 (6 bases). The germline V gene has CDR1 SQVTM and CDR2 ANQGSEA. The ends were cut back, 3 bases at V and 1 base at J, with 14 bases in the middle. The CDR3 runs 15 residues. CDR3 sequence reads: CSVEAPGHRTDTQYF. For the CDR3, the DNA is TGCAGCGTTGAGGCCCCGGGACACCGCACAGATACGCAGTATTTT.

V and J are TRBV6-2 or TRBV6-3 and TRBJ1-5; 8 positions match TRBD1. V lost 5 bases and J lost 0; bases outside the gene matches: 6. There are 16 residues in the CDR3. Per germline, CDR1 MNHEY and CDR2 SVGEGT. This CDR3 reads CASSRTGLRSNQPQHF. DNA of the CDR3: TGTGCCAGCAGTCGGACAGGGCTGCGTAGCAATCAGCCCCAGCATTTT.

The CDR3 spells CASFLAGTDTQYF. CDR3 coding DNA: TGTGCCAGCTTCCTAGCGGGCACAGATACGCAGTATTTT. The gene calls are TRBV6-5 and TRBJ2-3, with 7 bases matching TRBD2. The CDR3 spans 13 residues. V gave up 8 bases and J gave up 1 base; unmatched junction bases: 3. The germline gives CDR1 MNHEY, CDR2 SVGAGI.

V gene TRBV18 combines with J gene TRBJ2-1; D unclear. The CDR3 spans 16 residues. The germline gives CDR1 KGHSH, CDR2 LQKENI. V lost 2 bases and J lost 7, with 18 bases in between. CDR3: CASSPSRPPSGNEQFF. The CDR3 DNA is TGTGCCAGCTCACCATCTAGGCCACCGTCCGGGAATGAGCAGTTCTTC.

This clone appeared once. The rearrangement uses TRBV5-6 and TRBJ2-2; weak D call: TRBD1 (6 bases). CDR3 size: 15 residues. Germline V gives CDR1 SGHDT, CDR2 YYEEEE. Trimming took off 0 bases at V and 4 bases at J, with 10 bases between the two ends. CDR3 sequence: CASSLVQGPTGELFF. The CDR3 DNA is TGTGCCAGCAGCTTGGTTCAGGGGCCCACCGGGGAGCTGTTTTTT.

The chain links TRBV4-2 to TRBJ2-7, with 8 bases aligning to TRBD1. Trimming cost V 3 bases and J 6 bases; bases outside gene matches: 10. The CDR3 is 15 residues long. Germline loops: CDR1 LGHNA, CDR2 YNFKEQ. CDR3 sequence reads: CASSHSRGRLLEQYF. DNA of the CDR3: TGTGCCAGCAGCCATAGCAGGGGGCGTCTTCTCGAGCAGTACTTC.

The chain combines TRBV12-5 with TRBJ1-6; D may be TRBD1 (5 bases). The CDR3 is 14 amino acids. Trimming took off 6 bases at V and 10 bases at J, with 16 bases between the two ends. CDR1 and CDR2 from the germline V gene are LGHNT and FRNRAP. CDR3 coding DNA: TGTGCTAGTGGCCCCGGGACTGCTGGGTCACCCCTCCACTTT. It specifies CASGPGTAGSPLHF.

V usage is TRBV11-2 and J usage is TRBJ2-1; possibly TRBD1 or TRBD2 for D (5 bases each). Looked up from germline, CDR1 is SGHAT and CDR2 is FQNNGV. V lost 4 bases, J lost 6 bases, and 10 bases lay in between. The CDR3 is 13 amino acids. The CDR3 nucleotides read TGTGCCAGCAGCTCCTCGGGACCCAATGAGCAGTTCTTC. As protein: CASSSSGPNEQFF.

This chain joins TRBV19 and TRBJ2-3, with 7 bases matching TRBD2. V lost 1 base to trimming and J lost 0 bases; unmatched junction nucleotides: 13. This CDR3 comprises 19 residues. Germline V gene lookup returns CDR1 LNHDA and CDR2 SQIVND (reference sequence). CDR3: CASSIAGGGVQGSTDTQYF. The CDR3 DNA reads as TGTGCCAGTAGTATAGCGGGGGGAGGGGTTCAGGGTAGCACAGATACGCAGTATTTT.

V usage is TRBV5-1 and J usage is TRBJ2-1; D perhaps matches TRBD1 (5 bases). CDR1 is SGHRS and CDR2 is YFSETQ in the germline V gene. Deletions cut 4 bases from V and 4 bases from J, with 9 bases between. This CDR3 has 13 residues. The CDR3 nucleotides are TGCGCCAGCAGCCCGACAGATTACAATGAGCAGTTCTTC. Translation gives CASSPTDYNEQFF.

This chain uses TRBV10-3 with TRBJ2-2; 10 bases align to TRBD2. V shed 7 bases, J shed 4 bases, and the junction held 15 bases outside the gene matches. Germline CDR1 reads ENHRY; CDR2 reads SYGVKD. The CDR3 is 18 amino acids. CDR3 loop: CAITGGSGRTSGTGELFF. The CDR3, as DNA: TGTGCCATCACTGGGGGTAGCGGGAGGACCTCGGGCACCGGGGAGCTGTTTTTT.

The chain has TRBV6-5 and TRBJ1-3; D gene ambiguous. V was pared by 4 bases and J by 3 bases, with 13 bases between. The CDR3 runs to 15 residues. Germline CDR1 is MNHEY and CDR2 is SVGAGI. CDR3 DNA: TGTGCCAGCAGTTCGAACAGCTACGGTGGAAACACCATATATTTT. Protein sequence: CASSSNSYGGNTIYF.